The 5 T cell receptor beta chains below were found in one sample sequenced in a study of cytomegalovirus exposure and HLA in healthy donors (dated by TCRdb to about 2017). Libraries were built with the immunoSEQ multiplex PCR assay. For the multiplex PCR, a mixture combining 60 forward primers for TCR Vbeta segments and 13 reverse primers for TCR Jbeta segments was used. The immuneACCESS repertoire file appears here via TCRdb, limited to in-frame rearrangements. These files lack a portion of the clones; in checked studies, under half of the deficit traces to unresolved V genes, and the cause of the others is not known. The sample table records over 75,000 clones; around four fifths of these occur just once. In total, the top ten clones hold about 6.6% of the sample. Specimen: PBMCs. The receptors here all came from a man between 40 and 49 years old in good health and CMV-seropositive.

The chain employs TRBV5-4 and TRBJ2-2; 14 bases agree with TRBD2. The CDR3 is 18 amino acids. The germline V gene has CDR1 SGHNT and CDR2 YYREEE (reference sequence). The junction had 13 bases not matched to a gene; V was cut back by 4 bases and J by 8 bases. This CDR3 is CASSLGTSGGRSLGELFF. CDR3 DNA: TGTGCCAGCAGCCTCGGGACTAGCGGGGGTCGGAGTTTGGGGGAGCTGTTTTTT.

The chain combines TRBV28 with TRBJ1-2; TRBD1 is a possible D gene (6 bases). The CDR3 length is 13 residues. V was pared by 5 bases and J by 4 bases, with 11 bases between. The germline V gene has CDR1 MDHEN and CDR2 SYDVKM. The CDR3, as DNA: TGTGCCAGCAGTAGCCAGGGGACCTATGGCTACACCTTC. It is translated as CASSSQGTYGYTF.

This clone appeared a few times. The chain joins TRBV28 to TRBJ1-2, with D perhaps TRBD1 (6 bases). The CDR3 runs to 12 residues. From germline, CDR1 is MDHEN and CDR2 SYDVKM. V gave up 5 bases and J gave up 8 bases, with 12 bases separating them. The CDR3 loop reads CASSPQGRGYTF. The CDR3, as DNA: TGTGCCAGCAGTCCCCAGGGGAGAGGCTACACCTTC.

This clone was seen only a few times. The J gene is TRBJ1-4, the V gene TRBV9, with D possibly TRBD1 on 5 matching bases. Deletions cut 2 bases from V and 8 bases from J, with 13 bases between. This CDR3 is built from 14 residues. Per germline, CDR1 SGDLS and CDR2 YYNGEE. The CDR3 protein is CASSVMGGEEKLFF. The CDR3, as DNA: TGTGCCAGCAGCGTGATGGGGGGAGAGGAAAAACTGTTTTTT.

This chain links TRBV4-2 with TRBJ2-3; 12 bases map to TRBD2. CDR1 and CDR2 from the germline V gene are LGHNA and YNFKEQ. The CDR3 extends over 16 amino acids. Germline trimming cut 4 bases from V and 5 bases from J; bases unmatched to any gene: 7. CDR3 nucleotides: TGTGCCAGCAGCCCTCTTAGACTAGCGGGAGAAGATACGCAGTATTTT. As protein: CASSPLRLAGEDTQYF.